This entry features one T cell receptor (beta chain) sequence. What it recognizes is unknown. The data are from a study of blood T cells in healthy people across ages. Study-level results: Total diversity from one million sequenced T cells was likely underestimated. More naive CD4+ cells and higher diversity marked long-lived donors relative to aged donors.

Through a sample-barcoded 5' primer and a J-beta primer mix, a second PCR was run for roughly 7 to 11 cycles. The template-switch adaptor was a 5' adaptor with 12 random nucleotides. It tagged each cDNA molecule. Each CDR3 protein gets one entry after TCRdb re-called the 5' RACE reads with MiXCR. The sample holds around 650,000 distinct CDR3 sequences, approximately 40% seen once. The specimen was blood. The TCR comes from a man older than 75 in good health.

Here the CDR3 DNA reads TGTGCCAGCAGCAAACTATTGGGAGGGGGGGACTATGGCTACACCTTC. This gives the protein CASSKLLGGGDYGYTF. This sequence joins TRBV21-1 and TRBJ1-2. TRBV21-1 is annotated as a pseudogene. The CDR3 covers 16 residues.